This is a list of T cell receptor beta chains from one sample in a study of Graves' ophthalmopathy and Graves' hyperthyroidism. Each CDR3 protein gets one entry after TCRdb re-called the multiplex PCR reads with MiXCR. The profile shows hundreds of thousands of distinct CDR3 sequences, around an eighth of them singletons. The material sequenced was blood. The receptors were sampled from a woman in her 30s with Graves' ophthalmopathy. CDR3s leave out the opening cysteine and the closing phenylalanine or tryptophan.

TRBV11-2	TRBJ2-7	ASSLGRASGYEQY
TRBV2	TRBJ1-1	ASSRTDIEGTEAF
TRBV2	TRBJ1-1	ASSEALLRGREAF
TRBV28	TRBJ1-1	ASSFQGRAEAF
TRBV13	TRBJ1-2	ASSSLDPGQGTSGYT
TRBV6-1	TRBJ1-5	ASSKLEGQSNQPQH
TRBV10-3	TRBJ2-7	ATGLAGAYEQC
TRBV13	TRBJ1-3	ASSSNGVPLSGNTIY
TRBV12-3/TRBV12-4	TRBJ2-5	ASSSDSAYEETQY
TRBV7-2	TRBJ2-5	ASSLTGSRETQY
TRBV5-1	TRBJ1-1	ASSSTGNLDTEAF
TRBV15	TRBJ2-5	ATSRGGGGETQY
TRBV5-1	TRBJ2-7	ASSFSQDEQY
TRBV4-1	TRBJ1-5	ASSSLGDRNQPQH
TRBV20-1	TRBJ1-1	SAPLNTEAF
TRBV5-1	TRBJ2-5	ASSWGTSGQETQY
TRBV27	TRBJ1-1	ASSPTGNYGAF
TRBV11-2	TRBJ2-4	ASSLGIGGALAKNIQY
TRBV2	TRBJ1-6	ASSVDLRGSPLH
TRBV11-2	TRBJ1-2	AGRGANYGYT
TRBV15	TRBJ2-2	ATSSGAGGNTGELF
TRBV30	TRBJ1-2	AWGQLENYGYT
TRBV27	TRBJ1-2	ASRAGVLGGYT
TRBV29-1	TRBJ1-1	SVATGGSTEAF
TRBV7-2	TRBJ2-5	ASSTRLAGGSETQY
TRBV6-5	TRBJ1-1	ASSYVGGAF
TRBV6-2/TRBV6-3	TRBJ1-1	ATRFPRGDTEAF
TRBV11-2	TRBJ1-1	ASSLLSGGVRTEAF
TRBV28	TRBJ2-7	ASSLRTAYEQY
TRBV9	TRBJ1-3	ASSVGSLLNTIY
TRBV2	TRBJ2-7	ASRTTSGRAGYEQY
TRBV7-9	TRBJ2-5	ASSFAGTSDDRETQY